The 24 T cell receptor beta chains below come from one sample, sequenced in a study of CD8+CD57+ T cells in acquired aplastic anemia. TCR beta VDJ combinations and CDR3 sequences were profiled from genomic DNA. MiXCR, run by TCRdb on the reads, gives a single entry per CDR3 protein. The sample has 200,000 to 250,000 distinct CDR3 sequences, almost 35% seen once. The material sequenced was sorted CD4+, CD8+, or CD8+CD57+ T cells (not recorded which) from PBMCs. The receptors stem from a human donor in good health, serving as a control.

This clonotype was counted many times. The chain joins TRBV5-1 to TRBJ1-1; possible D gene TRBD1, 5 bases. Trimming pared 4 bases from V and 1 base from J, leaving 20 bases between. The germline CDR1 and CDR2 sequences are SGHRS and YFSETQ. The CDR3 has 17 amino acids. This CDR3 is CASSEDAGAFTNTEAFF. CDR3 DNA: TGCGCCAGCAGCGAGGACGCCGGGGCATTTACGAACACTGAAGCTTTCTTT.

This clonotype was seen many times. The genes are TRBV5-4 and TRBJ2-7; perhaps TRBD2 as D (6 bases). This CDR3 contains 12 residues. V shed 4 bases and J shed 3 bases, with 8 bases lying between them. CDR1 is SGHNT, CDR2 YYREEE, per germline (reference sequence). CDR3 nucleotides: TGTGCCAGCAGCCGACTAGACTACGAGCAGTACTTC. Translation: CASSRLDYEQYF. The whole variable domain, filled in from reference TRBV5-4 and TRBJ2-7, reads ETGVTQSPTHLIKTRGQQVTLRCSSQSGHNTVSWYQQALGQGPQFIFQYYREEENGRGNFPPRFSGLQFPNYSSELNVNALELDDSALYLCASSRLDYEQYFGPGTRLTVT.

This clonotype was recorded at least ten times. The V and J genes are TRBV12-3 or TRBV12-4 and TRBJ2-1, with D perhaps TRBD2 (7 bases). There are 13 residues in the CDR3. V lost 10 bases, J lost 8 bases, and 18 bases lay in between. The chain's CDR3 is CATGGRGKHEQFF. For the CDR3, the DNA is TGTGCCACCGGGGGGCGGGGCAAGCATGAGCAGTTCTTC.

This rearrangement joins TRBV2 to TRBJ2-3; D ambiguous. This CDR3 is 14 amino acids long. Germline V gives CDR1 SNHLY, CDR2 FYNNEI. Trimming removed 0 bases at V and 5 bases at J, with 9 bases between. The CDR3 loop reads CASSEASVGDTQYF. The DNA for the CDR3 is TGTGCCAGCAGTGAAGCTTCAGTAGGAGATACGCAGTATTTT.

The rearrangement links TRBV5-1 to TRBJ2-1; 8 bases agree with TRBD1. Germline V gives CDR1 SGHRS, CDR2 YFSETQ. Unmatched junction bases numbered 8, after V lost 0 bases and J lost 6 bases. The CDR3 totals 16 residues. The CDR3 DNA sequence: TGCGCCAGCAGCTTGGTACTCGGACAGGGCGGCAATGAGCAGTTCTTC. Its protein is CASSLVLGQGGNEQFF.

In this sample, this clonotype turned up many times. The rearrangement joins TRBV7-2 to TRBJ2-3; 7 nucleotides agree with TRBD1. CDR3 length: 15 residues. V dropped 5 bases and J dropped 4; count of bases not matched to a gene: 9. In germline, CDR1 is SGHTA, CDR2 FQGNSA. CDR3 region: CASSVSTGRADTQYF. CDR3 DNA sequence: TGTGCCAGCAGCGTATCGACAGGGCGGGCAGATACGCAGTATTTT.

J is TRBJ2-2 and V is TRBV5-8; tentatively, D is TRBD1 (5 bases). Germline CDR1 reads SGHTS; CDR2 reads YDEGEE. CDR3 length: 15 residues. The germline V and J ends were trimmed by 9 bases and 0 bases, with 15 bases remaining between them. The CDR3 region is CANRNGQPNTGELFF. Here the CDR3 DNA reads TGTGCCAACAGGAACGGGCAGCCGAACACCGGGGAGCTGTTTTTT.

On this clonotype itself: This may be a read error, as it is one base from a much larger clone. The chain uses TRBV4-2 and TRBJ1-2, with D tentatively TRBD1 (6 bases). This CDR3 region has 12 residues. The germline V gene encodes CDR1 LGHNA and CDR2 YNFKEQ. Trimming cost V 5 bases and J 7 bases, with 11 bases left between them. This chain's CDR3 is CASSTTGTGYTF. The DNA of the CDR3 is TGTGCCAGCAGCACCACAGGGACTGGCTACACCTTC.

The chain links TRBV15 to TRBJ2-1; TRBD2 might be the D (6 bases). Deletions cut 5 bases from V and 3 bases from J, with 8 bases between. The CDR3 has 13 residues. Germline loops: CDR1 LNHNV, CDR2 YYDKDF (reference sequence). The DNA for the CDR3 is TGTGCCACCAGCGGGCGGGACTACAATGAGCAGTTCTTC. It codes for CATSGRDYNEQFF.

This clonotype was seen a few times. This chain connects TRBV6-5 to TRBJ1-1; no reliable D call. Trimming left V 0 bases short and J 10 bases short, with 12 bases between. The CDR3 runs 13 residues. Looked up from germline, CDR1 is MNHEY and CDR2 is SVGAGI. In DNA, the CDR3 is TGTGCCAGCAGTTACTCCCGAGGGATTGGAGCTTTCTTT. Translation gives CASSYSRGIGAFF.

This clonotype was seen more than once but under ten times. The V and J genes are TRBV30 and TRBJ1-6; the D gene is possibly TRBD1 (5 bases). Germline CDR1 and CDR2: GTSNPN and SVGIG (reference sequence). V gave up 4 bases and J gave up 8 bases, with 18 bases separating them. CDR3 length equals 15 residues. The CDR3 sequence: CAWKAGPGLYSPLHF. CDR3 sequence (DNA): TGTGCCTGGAAAGCAGGGCCAGGTTTATATTCACCCCTCCACTTT.

This clonotype has a single count. The chain joins TRBV9 to TRBJ1-2; D gene uncertain. The CDR3 is made up of 16 amino acids. V was cut by 0 bases and J by 6 bases, with 18 bases left in between. Germline V gene lookup returns CDR1 SGDLS and CDR2 YYNGEE. Written as DNA, the CDR3 is TGTGCCAGCAGCGTAGTCTCGGGCCAGGCCAAAAATGGCTACACCTTC. Protein: CASSVVSGQAKNGYTF.

This clonotype was recorded many times. The CDR3, as DNA: TGCAGCGGATCTTTCCGGGGGAACTATGGCTACACCTTC. It yields the protein CSGSFRGNYGYTF. V gene TRBV29-1 combines with J gene TRBJ1-2; D may be TRBD1 (5 bases). The CDR3 covers 13 residues. V was trimmed by 7 bases and J by 2 bases, leaving 14 bases between them. Germline V gene lookup returns CDR1 SQVTM and CDR2 ANQGSEA.

This clonotype came up many times. V is TRBV20-1 and J is TRBJ1-5, with 7 bases matching TRBD1. CDR1 and CDR2 (germline): DFQATT, SNEGSKA (reference sequence). V lost 1 base and J lost 6; bases outside the gene matches: 6. The CDR3 totals 14 residues. In DNA, the CDR3 is TGCAGTGCTAGAGCAAGGGGGCCGGGTCAGCCCCAGCATTTT. Protein: CSARARGPGQPQHF.

This clonotype has ten or more counts. The chain combines TRBV10-2 with TRBJ2-7; D possibly corresponds to TRBD2 (5 bases). The CDR3 contains 13 residues. V dropped 5 bases and J dropped 12 bases, with 20 bases sitting between them. CDR1 and CDR2 from the germline V gene are WSHSY and SAAADI. The CDR3 loop is CASSTELTGRGYF. DNA for the CDR3: TGCGCCAGCAGTACCGAACTGACGGGCCGGGGGTACTTC.

The chain has TRBV6-1 and TRBJ1-4, with D unclear. This CDR3 is 11 amino acids long. Germline CDR1 reads MNHNS; CDR2 reads SASEGT. Deletions cut 6 bases from V and 8 bases from J, with 7 bases between. The CDR3 bases are TGTGCCAGCAGGACGGCCGAAAAACTGTTTTTT. Amino acids: CASRTAEKLFF.

This clonotype came up a few times. The V and J genes are TRBV18 and TRBJ2-7; D unclear. V lost 3 bases and J lost 5, with 14 bases in between. Germline-derived CDR1 and CDR2 are KGHSH and LQKENI. This CDR3 spans 14 amino acids. For the CDR3, the DNA is TGTGCCAGCTCACCTCCCGGAAACCGCCACGAGCAGTACTTC. Translating it yields CASSPPGNRHEQYF.

This clonotype has a count of ten or more. This chain connects TRBV5-1 to TRBJ2-7, with D perhaps matching TRBD1 (5 bases). V was shortened by 5 bases and J by 1 base, with 13 bases between the two germline ends. This CDR3 has 14 residues. The germline gives CDR1 SGHRS, CDR2 YFSETQ. CDR3: CASRATDSSYEQYF. In DNA form, the CDR3 reads TGCGCCAGCAGAGCGACAGATAGTTCCTACGAGCAGTACTTC.

This clonotype was counted at least ten times. The rearrangement links TRBV19 to TRBJ1-6; 8 bases are shared with TRBD1. Looked up from germline, CDR1 is LNHDA and CDR2 is SQIVND (reference sequence). The CDR3 covers 15 residues. Losses at the gene ends were 5 bases for V and 10 bases for J; bases not matched to a gene: 10. Here the CDR3 reads CASSLTQGAASPLHF. DNA of the CDR3: TGTGCCAGTAGTCTCACCCAGGGGGCGGCCTCACCCCTCCACTTT.

This clonotype was seen repeatedly, ten times or more. J is TRBJ2-1 and V is TRBV10-1; TRBD2 aligns across 11 bases. Germline values: CDR1 WNHNN, CDR2 SYGVQD (reference sequence). The J segment lost 5 bases and the V segment lost 4 bases, leaving 7 bases of the junction unmatched. The CDR3 is made up of 16 amino acids. CDR3 region: CASSVSQLAGDNEQFF. CDR3 bases: TGCGCCAGCAGTGTTAGTCAACTAGCGGGAGACAATGAGCAGTTCTTC.

This clonotype was recorded many times. The rearrangement uses TRBV7-9 and TRBJ1-2; D remains unclear. The germline gives CDR1 SEHNR, CDR2 FQNEAQ (reference sequence). The V gene lost 3 bases and the J gene lost 7 bases, with 12 bases spanning the gap. The CDR3 runs 13 residues. As DNA, the CDR3 is TGTGCCAGCAGCTTCATGGGCGCGCTTGGCTACACCTTC. Its protein product is CASSFMGALGYTF.

The chain combines TRBV29-1 with TRBJ1-2; perhaps TRBD1 as D (5 bases). This CDR3 is 18 amino acids long. Germline V lookup: CDR1 SQVTM, CDR2 ANQGSEA. The V end lost 6 bases, the J end lost 6 bases, and 32 bases lay between the germline ends. The CDR3 coding sequence is TGCAGCGTGTACAACAGTGCCAGCTCACCACTGGCGGGGGATGGCTACACCTTC. It translates to CSVYNSASSPLAGDGYTF.

This chain links TRBV7-2 with TRBJ1-2; D is unclear. Germline CDR1 is SGHTA and CDR2 is FQGNSA. CDR3 length: 11 residues. Deletions cut 7 bases from V and 8 bases from J, with 11 bases between. The CDR3 loop reads CASTRIGGYTF. DNA for the CDR3: TGTGCCAGCACCCGGATCGGGGGCTACACCTTC.

This clonotype was seen more than once but under ten times. The rearrangement links TRBV3-1 to TRBJ2-5, with 8 nucleotides matching TRBD1. The CDR3 sequence is 15 residues long. The V gene end was trimmed by 1 base and the J gene end by 4 bases; junction bases not matched to a gene: 5. Germline loops: CDR1 LGHDT, CDR2 YNNKEL (reference sequence). CDR3 residues: CASSQGVTGGETQYF. Here the CDR3 DNA reads TGTGCCAGCAGCCAAGGGGTAACAGGGGGAGAGACCCAGTACTTC.